The present entry profiles one T cell receptor (beta chain) with its context. The data were produced by immunoSEQ multiplex PCR, yet TCRdb's version contains in-frame clones alone and is incomplete. The sample shows 120,000 or so clones, about 88% of them seen only once. This record belongs to a study of PD-1 blockade in mismatch repair-deficient tumors. This receptor was obtained from an adult with mismatch repair-deficient cancer. Sequencing was performed on peripheral blood, taken 44 weeks after starting pembrolizumab.

Here the CDR3 DNA reads TGTGCCAGCACCCCTGGGACTAGCTACAATGAGCAGTTCTTC. It is translated as CASTPGTSYNEQFF. The rearrangement joins TRBV6-5 to TRBJ2-1; TRBD2 matches at 8 bases. Germline CDR1 MNHEY, CDR2 SVGAGI. The ends lost 7 bases at V and 3 bases at J; junction bases unmatched: 5. CDR3 length: 14 amino acids.